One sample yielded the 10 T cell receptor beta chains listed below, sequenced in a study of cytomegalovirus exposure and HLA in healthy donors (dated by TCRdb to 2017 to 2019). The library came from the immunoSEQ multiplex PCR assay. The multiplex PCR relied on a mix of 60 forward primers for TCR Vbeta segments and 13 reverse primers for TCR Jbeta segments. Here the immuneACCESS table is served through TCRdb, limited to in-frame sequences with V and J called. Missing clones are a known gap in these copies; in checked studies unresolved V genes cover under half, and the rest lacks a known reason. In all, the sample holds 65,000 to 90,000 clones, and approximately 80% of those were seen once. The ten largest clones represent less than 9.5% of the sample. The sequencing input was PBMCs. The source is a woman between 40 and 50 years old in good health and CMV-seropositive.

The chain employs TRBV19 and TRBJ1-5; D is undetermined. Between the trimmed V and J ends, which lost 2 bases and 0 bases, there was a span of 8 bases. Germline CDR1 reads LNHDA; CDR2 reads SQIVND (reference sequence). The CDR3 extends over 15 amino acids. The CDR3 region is CASSIRGFSNQPQHF. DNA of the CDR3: TGTGCCAGTAGTATAAGAGGGTTTAGCAATCAGCCCCAGCATTTT.

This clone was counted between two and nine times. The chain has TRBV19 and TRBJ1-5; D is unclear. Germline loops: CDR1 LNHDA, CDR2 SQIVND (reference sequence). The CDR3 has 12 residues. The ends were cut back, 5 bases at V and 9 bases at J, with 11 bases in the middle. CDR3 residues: CASSPRTGPQHF. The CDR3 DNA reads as TGTGCCAGTAGTCCCCGAACCGGGCCCCAGCATTTT.

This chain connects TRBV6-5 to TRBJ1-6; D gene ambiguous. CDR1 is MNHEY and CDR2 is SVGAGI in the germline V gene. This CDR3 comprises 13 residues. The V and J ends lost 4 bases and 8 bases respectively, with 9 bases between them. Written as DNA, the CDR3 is TGTGCCAGCAGTTTCCGGTTGGATTCACCCCTCCACTTT. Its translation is CASSFRLDSPLHF.

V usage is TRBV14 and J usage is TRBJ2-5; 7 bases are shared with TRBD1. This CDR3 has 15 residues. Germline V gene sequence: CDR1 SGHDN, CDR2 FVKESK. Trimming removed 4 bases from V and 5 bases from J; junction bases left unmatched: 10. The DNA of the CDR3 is TGTGCCAGCAGCCCCCAGACAGGGCCGAGGGAGACCCAGTACTTC. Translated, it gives CASSPQTGPRETQYF.

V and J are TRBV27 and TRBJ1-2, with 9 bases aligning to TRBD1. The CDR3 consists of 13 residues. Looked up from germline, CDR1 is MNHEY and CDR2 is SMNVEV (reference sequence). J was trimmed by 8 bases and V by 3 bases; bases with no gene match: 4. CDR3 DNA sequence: TGTGCCAGCAGTTTCGGGACAGGGATCGGCTACACCTTC. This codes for CASSFGTGIGYTF.

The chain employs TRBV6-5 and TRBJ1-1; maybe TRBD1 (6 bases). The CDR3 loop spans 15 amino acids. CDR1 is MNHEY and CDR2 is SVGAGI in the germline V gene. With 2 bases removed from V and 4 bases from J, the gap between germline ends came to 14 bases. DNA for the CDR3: TGTGCCAGCAGTTACGAGCGGGGGCGGGGCACTGAAGCTTTCTTT. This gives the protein CASSYERGRGTEAFF.

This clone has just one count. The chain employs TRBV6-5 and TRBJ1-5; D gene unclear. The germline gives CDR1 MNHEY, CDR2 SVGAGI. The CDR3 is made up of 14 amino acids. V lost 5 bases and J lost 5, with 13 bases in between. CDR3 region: CASSVRGGDQPQHF. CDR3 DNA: TGTGCCAGCAGTGTCCGGGGAGGCGATCAGCCCCAGCATTTT.

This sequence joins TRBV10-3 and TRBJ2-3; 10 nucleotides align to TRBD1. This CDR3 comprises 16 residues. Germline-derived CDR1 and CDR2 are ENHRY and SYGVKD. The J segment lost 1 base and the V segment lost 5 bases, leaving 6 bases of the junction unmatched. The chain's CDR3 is CAISPRGTGGTDTQYF. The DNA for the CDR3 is TGTGCCATCAGTCCTAGGGGGACAGGGGGCACAGATACGCAGTATTTT.

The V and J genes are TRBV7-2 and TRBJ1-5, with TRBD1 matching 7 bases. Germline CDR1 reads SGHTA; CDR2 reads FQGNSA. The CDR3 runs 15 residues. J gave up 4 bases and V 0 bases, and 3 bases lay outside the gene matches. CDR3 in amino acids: CASSLAWGQNQPQHF. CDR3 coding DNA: TGTGCCAGCAGCTTAGCGTGGGGACAGAATCAGCCCCAGCATTTT.

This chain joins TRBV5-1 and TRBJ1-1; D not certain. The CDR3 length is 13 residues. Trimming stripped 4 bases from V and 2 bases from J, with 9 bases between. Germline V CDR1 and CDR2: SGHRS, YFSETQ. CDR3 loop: CASSAPGNTEAFF. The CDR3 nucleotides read TGCGCCAGCAGCGCTCCAGGCAACACTGAAGCTTTCTTT.